The clone carrying this T cell receptor (beta chain) has at least ten counts. What it binds is unknown. The sample belongs to a study of regulatory T cells in long-lasting Graves disease. Whole-study results and caveats: Persistent disease favored TRBV28, TRBJ1-2 and TRBJ2-5.

Time point in this sample: newly diagnosed GD, antithyroid drugs for less than 3 months. From PBMCs, RNA was extracted and then used to make the TCR library. iRepertoire HTBI primers and Arm-PCR of CDR3 regions built TCR beta libraries. TCRdb itself ran the multiplex PCR reads through MiXCR, one entry per CDR3 protein. The table includes 410,000 or so distinct CDR3 sequences, around 14% detected once. Trimming took 3 bases from V and 0 from J, leaving 9 bases between them. CDR3 size: 15 residues. This sample was shared with a second study, whose subject was T cells in Graves' hyperthyroidism and ophthalmopathy.

The chain couples TRBV12-3 or TRBV12-4 to TRBJ1-5; unclear D gene. The TCR sequence derives from a woman aged 25 to 39 with Graves disease. The source material was peripheral blood mononuclear cells (PBMCs), sampled at new diagnosis, from a patient treated with antithyroid drugs. The CDR3, as DNA: TGTGCCAGCAGTTTGCCGATTAATAGCAATCAGCCCCAGCATTTT. Amino acid sequence: CASSLPINSNQPQHF.